What follows describes a single T cell receptor beta chain. Original data processing: Nucleated cell counts were estimated from reference gene primer amplification. The protocol was immunoSEQ multiplex PCR, while the TCRdb copy is restricted to in-frame clones and leaves out a portion. V and J calls and clone size are those listed in that table; D and trimming were worked out from the DNA. This table has more than 95,000 clones, about 91% appearing once. These data originate in a study of blood T cell repertoires in COVID-19. Study as a whole: The origin of the acute and convalescent COVID-19 samples was the United States, Italy and Spain. The analysed material was cDNA or gDNA that came from T cells, B-cell-depleted T cells, or PBMCs.

Germline CDR1 reads SGHTA; CDR2 reads FQGNSA. V lost 5 bases and J lost 5; bases outside the gene matches: 18. This CDR3 region has 17 residues. The chain couples TRBV7-2 to TRBJ2-7, with 7 bases aligning to TRBD2. Sequences were obtained from peripheral blood. The source of this sequence is a human donor in a cohort sampled during active COVID-19. The CDR3 is CASSPRGGGGRVHEQYF. The CDR3 DNA follows: TGTGCCAGCAGCCCCCGAGGAGGAGGCGGGAGAGTACACGAGCAGTACTTC.